This T cell receptor beta chain was recovered during a study of T cell repertoires in cytomegalovirus infection. Study observations and caveats: Dominating the ex vivo response were TCR beta clonotypes that were CMV-specific and HLA-C-restricted.

This clonotype was found a few times. Its target is not known. Germline V gene sequence: CDR1 SGHVS, CDR2 FNYEAQ. This CDR3 spans 12 amino acids. V lost 2 bases and J 5 bases, leaving 5 bases between the germline ends. Each CDR3 protein gets one entry after TCRdb re-called the reads with MiXCR. This sample has 900,000 to 950,000 distinct CDR3 sequences, with roughly 30% found just once. The chain employs TRBV7-6 and TRBJ2-3; D remains unclear. Sequencing was performed on cultured CD8+ T cells from PBMCs, taken from culture after CMV antigen stimulation. This clonotype was obtained from a human donor in good health (CMV status not recorded). Some clones in this sample may be carry-over from other donors' samples. This CDR3 is CASSLNEDTQYF. The CDR3 region has the DNA TGTGCCAGCAGCTTAAACGAAGATACGCAGTATTTT.